The entry that follows covers one T cell receptor beta chain sequence. This specimen belongs to a study of blood T cell repertoires in COVID-19. On the study more broadly: Whether acute or convalescent, the COVID-19 samples came from the United States, Italy and Spain.

Per the authors' pipeline: It was from reference gene primer amplification that nucleated cell counts were estimated. Here immunoSEQ multiplex PCR was the method, and the copy in TCRdb shows in-frame clones only, minus some. V and J calls and clone size are as listed in that table; D and trimming were resolved from the DNA. The profile shows some 65,000 clones, around nine tenths of them singletons. Germline CDR1 SNHLY, CDR2 FYNNEI. The V segment lost 5 bases and the J segment 3 bases; nucleotides outside the gene matches: 7. This CDR3 has 15 amino acids. The sequenced sample consisted of peripheral blood. The sequence was obtained from a woman older than 75 with active COVID-19. The chain employs TRBV2 and TRBJ1-1; 9 bases are a match to TRBD1. The CDR3 sequence: CASSPRTGEDTEAFF. As DNA, the CDR3 is TGTGCCAGCAGTCCCCGGACAGGGGAGGACACTGAAGCTTTCTTT.